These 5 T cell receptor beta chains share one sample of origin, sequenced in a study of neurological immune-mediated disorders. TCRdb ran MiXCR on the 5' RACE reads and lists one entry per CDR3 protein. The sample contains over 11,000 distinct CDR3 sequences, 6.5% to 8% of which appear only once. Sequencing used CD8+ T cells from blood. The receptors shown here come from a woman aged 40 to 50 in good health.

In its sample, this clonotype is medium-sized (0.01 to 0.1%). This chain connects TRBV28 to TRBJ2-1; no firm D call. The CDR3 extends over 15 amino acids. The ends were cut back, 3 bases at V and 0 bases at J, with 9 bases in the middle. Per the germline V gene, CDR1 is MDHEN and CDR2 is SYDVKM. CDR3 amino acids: CASSFPDGSYNEQFF. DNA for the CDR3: TGTGCCAGCAGTTTCCCGGACGGCTCCTACAATGAGCAGTTCTTC.

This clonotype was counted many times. The CDR3: CASSLGGSTEAFF. The CDR3, as DNA: TGTGCCAGCAGTTTAGGTGGGAGCACTGAAGCTTTCTTT. The rearrangement links TRBV12-3 or TRBV12-4 to TRBJ1-1, with unresolved D. This CDR3 has 13 residues. The V end was cut by 1 base, the J end by 4 bases, with 7 bases between.

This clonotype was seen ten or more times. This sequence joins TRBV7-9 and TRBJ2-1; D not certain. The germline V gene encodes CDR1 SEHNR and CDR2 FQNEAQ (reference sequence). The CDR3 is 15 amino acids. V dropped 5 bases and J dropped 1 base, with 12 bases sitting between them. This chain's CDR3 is CASSRTAPSYNEQFF. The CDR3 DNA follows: TGTGCCAGCAGCCGTACAGCCCCATCCTACAATGAGCAGTTCTTC.

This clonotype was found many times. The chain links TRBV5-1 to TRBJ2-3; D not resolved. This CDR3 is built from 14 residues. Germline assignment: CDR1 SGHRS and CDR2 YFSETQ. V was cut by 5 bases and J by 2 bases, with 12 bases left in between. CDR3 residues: CASSLGPNTDTQYF. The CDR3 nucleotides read TGCGCCAGCAGTCTGGGCCCGAACACAGATACGCAGTATTTT. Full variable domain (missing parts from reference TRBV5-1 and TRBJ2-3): KAGVTQTPRYLIKTRGQQVTLSCSPISGHRSVSWYQQTPGQGLQFLFEYFSETQRNKGNFPGRFSGRQFSNSRSEMNVSTLELGDSALYLCASSLGPNTDTQYFGPGTRLTVL.

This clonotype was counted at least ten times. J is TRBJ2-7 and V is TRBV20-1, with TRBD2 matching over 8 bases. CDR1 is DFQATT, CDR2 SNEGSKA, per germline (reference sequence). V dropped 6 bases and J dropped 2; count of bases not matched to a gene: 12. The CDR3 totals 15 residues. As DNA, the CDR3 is TGCAGTGCAGCCCCCCGCATGCGGGGGGCCTACGAGCAGTACTTC. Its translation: CSAAPRMRGAYEQYF.